This TCR beta chain was sequenced during a study of OX40 agonist ivuxolimab in advanced cancers. Assay: immunoSEQ multiplex PCR; the TCRdb copy retains only in-frame clones and omits some. The repertoire consists of roughly 49,000 clones, with more than 85% occurring once and the leading ten covering over 50%. Germline V gene data show CDR1 as SQVTM and CDR2 as ANQGSEA. CDR3 length equals 12 residues. Deletions cut 2 bases from V and 8 bases from J, with 12 bases between. This clonotype was obtained from an adult with an advanced solid tumor such as melanoma, head and neck, liver or kidney cancer. The sequences come from CD4+ or CD8+ T cells sorted from blood, collected in a trial of the OX40 agonist ivuxolimab. The chain has TRBV29-1 and TRBJ1-2; D gene uncertain. CDR3 nucleotide sequence: TGCAGCGTTGAATACGTAGGCACAGGCTACACCTTC. The encoded protein is CSVEYVGTGYTF.